This T cell receptor beta chain stems from a study of Graves' ophthalmopathy and Graves' hyperthyroidism listed by TCRdb under 2018. Background for the entire study: Peripheral blood was collected at initial diagnosis, prior to any treatment. In total, some 130 blood samples were TCR-sequenced: 43 ophthalmopathy, some 75 hyperthyroidism and around 17 hyperthyroidism-to-ophthalmopathy patients. The independent validation cohort included 18 hyperthyroidism patients plus 17 patients who later progressed from hyperthyroidism to ophthalmopathy. To explore V-J signatures distinguishing ophthalmopathy from hyperthyroidism, a discovery set of around 100 patients (fewer than 45 ophthalmopathy, over 55 stable hyperthyroidism) was enrolled. Following sample collection, hyperthyroidism patients were given methimazole at a starting dose of 30 mg daily, and ophthalmopathy patients were given high-dose intravenous methylprednisolone. The study used TCR beta repertoire signatures to distinguish Graves' ophthalmopathy from Graves' hyperthyroidism and to predict progression to ophthalmopathy. The 75 to 100 discovery patients were randomly split 7:3 into training and test sets. T-cell repertoires of thyroid tissue and blood were compared in more than five hyperthyroidism patients.

Broader findings and caveats from the paper: Most expanded thyroid clonotypes with frequency above 0.001 were also detected in blood, suggesting blood repertoires may reflect the thyroid immune response. Sample size was not predetermined statistically, and investigators were not blinded to group allocation. The 13-signature model separated ophthalmopathy from stable hyperthyroidism with about 86% sensitivity and 81% to 82% specificity in cross-validation, and 80%/75% in the test set. In validation, the model predicted ophthalmopathy progression with about 71% sensitivity and roughly 78% specificity; 12 predicted patients were CT-confirmed with GO in a median of approximately 6.2 months.

From its cysteine to its phenylalanine, the CDR3 spans 15 amino acids. Solely the CDR3 DNA is kept, with 45 bases framed from the first base. Trimming leaves V shorter by 6 bases and J shorter by 7 bases, with the junction holding 14 bases beyond the gene matches. The germline V gene provides CDR1 MNHNS and CDR2 SASEGT. For repertoire sequencing, the TCR beta CDR3 regions were amplified from RNA transcripts. A first-round RT-PCR used HTBI primers with the Qiagen OneStep RT-PCR kit, followed by a second-round multiplex PCR, size selection and purification. The libraries underwent paired-end sequencing with 100 bp reads on an Illumina HiSeq2000. In the paper's pipeline: SOAPnuke was used for read processing, and reads with adapters, uncalled bases, a mean Phred below 15, or no exact constant-primer or identifier match were discarded. COPE v1.2.5 was used to merge the high-quality paired reads. Each unique nucleotide sequence was treated as a clonotype, and MiTCR v1.1 was used to align the clonotypes to the IMGT TRB V, D and J references. The analysis was limited to V-J combinations with a frequency above 0.0001, which together covered approximately 99% of repertoires. For each V-J combination, a TCR clonal expansion and chaos score was defined as the ratio of F50 clonal expansion to chaos observed in the TCRdist matrix. Welch's t-statistics and random forest were used to reduce the features to around 13 V-J combinations, which were then used as input to a naive Bayes classifier. Thyroid-blood repertoire similarity was quantified with the Morisita-Horn index. TCRdb cleaned the public reads at Q25 with fastp, built clones with MiXCR and kept in-frame beta chains. Every distinct CDR3 protein forms one entry, paired with its most common genes and DNA. These V and J calls originate from TCRdb's pipeline instead of the authors' own analysis. The sample contains 200,000 to 250,000 distinct CDR3 sequences, under 25% of them found a single time. Clones ranked in the top ten supply roughly 45% of the sample.

Concerning this clonotype itself: It lacks a known antigen. No quality values exist for individual bases; no much larger clone is one base distant.

Patients with ophthalmopathy had moderately to severely active disease, with a Clinical Activity Score of 3 or more, a NOSPECS grade of 4 or more, and a disease duration of less than 3 months. Patients with other autoimmune diseases, uncontrolled infections, pregnancy or lactation were excluded. Clinical symptoms, serum thyroxine, TRAb, thyroid ultrasound and orbital computed tomography were used for diagnosis. Ficoll-Paque density gradient centrifugation was used to isolate PBMCs from around 10 ml of fresh peripheral blood. Total RNA was extracted using Trizol reagent, and RNA quality was checked on an Agilent 2100 Bioanalyzer.

Source material: peripheral blood. The source is a woman aged 45-65 years with Graves' ophthalmopathy. Donor details come from another sample of the same person, matched by shared clones. In this chain, TRBV6-1 is recombined with TRBJ2-7; 8 nucleotides in the junction match TRBD1. The CDR3 reads CASSSRDRIIGEQYF. At the DNA level, the sequence is TGTGCCAGCAGCTCCCGGGACAGGATCATCGGGGAGCAGTACTTC.